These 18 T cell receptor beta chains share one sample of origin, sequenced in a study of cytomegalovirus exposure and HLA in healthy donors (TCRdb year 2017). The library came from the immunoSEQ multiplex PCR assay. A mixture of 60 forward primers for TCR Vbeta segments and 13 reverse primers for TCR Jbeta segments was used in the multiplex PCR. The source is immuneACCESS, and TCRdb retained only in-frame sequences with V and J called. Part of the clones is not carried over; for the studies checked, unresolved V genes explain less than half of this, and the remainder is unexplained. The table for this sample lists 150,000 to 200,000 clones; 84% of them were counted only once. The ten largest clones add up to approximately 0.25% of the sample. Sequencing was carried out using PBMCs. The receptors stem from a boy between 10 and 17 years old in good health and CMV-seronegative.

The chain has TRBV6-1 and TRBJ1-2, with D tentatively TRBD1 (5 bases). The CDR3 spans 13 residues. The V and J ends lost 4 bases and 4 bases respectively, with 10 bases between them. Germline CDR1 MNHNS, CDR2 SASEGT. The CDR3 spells CASSGVGPYGYTF. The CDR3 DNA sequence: TGTGCCAGCAGTGGGGTGGGGCCCTATGGCTACACCTTC.

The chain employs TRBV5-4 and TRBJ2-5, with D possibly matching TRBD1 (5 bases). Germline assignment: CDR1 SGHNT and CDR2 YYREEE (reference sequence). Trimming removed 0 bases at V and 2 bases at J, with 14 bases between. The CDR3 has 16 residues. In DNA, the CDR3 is TGTGCCAGCAGCTTGGAGTCTCAGGGTGGGCAAGAGACCCAGTACTTC. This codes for CASSLESQGGQETQYF. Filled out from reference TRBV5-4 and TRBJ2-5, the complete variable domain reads ETGVTQSPTHLIKTRGQQVTLRCSSQSGHNTVSWYQQALGQGPQFIFQYYREEENGRGNFPPRFSGLQFPNYSSELNVNALELDDSALYLCASSLESQGGQETQYFGPGTRLLVL.

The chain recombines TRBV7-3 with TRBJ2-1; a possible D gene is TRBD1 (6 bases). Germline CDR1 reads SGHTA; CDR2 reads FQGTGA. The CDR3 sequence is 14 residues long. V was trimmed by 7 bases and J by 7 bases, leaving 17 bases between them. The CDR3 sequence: CASTRRKGENEQFF. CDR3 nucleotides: TGTGCCAGCACGCGGAGGAAGGGGGAAAATGAGCAGTTCTTC.

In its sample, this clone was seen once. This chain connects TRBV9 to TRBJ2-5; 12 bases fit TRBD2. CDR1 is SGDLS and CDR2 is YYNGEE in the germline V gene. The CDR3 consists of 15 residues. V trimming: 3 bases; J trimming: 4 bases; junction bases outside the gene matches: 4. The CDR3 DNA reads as TGTGCCAGCAGCGGGGGGACTAGCGGGTTAGAGACCCAGTACTTC. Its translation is CASSGGTSGLETQYF. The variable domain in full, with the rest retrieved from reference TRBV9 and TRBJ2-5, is DSGVTQTPKHLITATGQRVTLRCSPRSGDLSVYWYQQSLDQGLQFLIQYYNGEERAKGNILERFSAQQFPDLHSELNLSSLELGDSALYFCASSGGTSGLETQYFGPGTRLLVL.

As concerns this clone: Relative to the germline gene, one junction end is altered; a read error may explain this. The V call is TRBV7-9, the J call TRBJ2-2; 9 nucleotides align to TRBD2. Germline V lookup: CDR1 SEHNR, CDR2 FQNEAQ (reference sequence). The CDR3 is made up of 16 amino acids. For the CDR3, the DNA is TGTTCCAGCAGCCCCAGCGGGGGGACTAACACCGGGGAGCTGTTTTTT. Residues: CSSSPSGGTNTGELFF.

The CDR3 nucleotides read TGTGCCAGCTGCGAGACTAGCGGGGGCTTAGGAGGGCAGTATTTT. Protein product: CASCETSGGLGGQYF. The gene calls are TRBV2 and TRBJ2-3; TRBD2 aligns across 12 bases. Germline V gene sequence: CDR1 SNHLY, CDR2 FYNNEI. With V trimmed by 8 bases and J by 11 bases, 14 bases remained unmatched. The length of the CDR3 is 15 residues.

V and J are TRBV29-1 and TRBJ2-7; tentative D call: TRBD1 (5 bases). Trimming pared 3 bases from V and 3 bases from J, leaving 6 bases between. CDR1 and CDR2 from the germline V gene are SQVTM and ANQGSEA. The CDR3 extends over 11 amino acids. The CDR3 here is CSVDQGYEQYF. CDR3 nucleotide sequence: TGCAGCGTTGATCAGGGCTACGAGCAGTACTTC.

DNA for the CDR3: TGTGCCAGCAGCTCCGCGTACACCGGGGAGCTGTTTTTT. It yields the protein CASSSAYTGELFF. This chain joins TRBV11-3 and TRBJ2-2; no clear D. CDR3 length: 13 residues. Between the trimmed V and J ends, which lost 4 bases and 3 bases, there was a span of 6 bases. Per the germline V gene, CDR1 is SGHNT and CDR2 is YENEEA.

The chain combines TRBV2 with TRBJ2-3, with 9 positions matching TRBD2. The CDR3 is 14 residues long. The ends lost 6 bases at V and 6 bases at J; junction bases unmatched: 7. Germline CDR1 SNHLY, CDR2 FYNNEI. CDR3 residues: CASSPSGMADTQYF. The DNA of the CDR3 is TGTGCCAGCAGCCCTAGCGGGATGGCGGATACGCAGTATTTT.

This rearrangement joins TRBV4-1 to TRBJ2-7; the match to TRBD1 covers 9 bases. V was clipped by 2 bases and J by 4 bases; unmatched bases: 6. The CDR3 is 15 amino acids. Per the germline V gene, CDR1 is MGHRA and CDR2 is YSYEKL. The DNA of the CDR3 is TGCGCCAGCAGCCAATTAGGGACAGGGACTTACGAGCAGTACTTC. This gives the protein CASSQLGTGTYEQYF.

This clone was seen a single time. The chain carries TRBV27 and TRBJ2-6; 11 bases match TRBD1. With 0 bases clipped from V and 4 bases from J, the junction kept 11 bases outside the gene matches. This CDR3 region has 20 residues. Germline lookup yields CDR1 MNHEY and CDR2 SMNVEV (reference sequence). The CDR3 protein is CASSLSIGQGAFWGANVLTF. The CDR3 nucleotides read TGTGCCAGCAGTTTATCGATCGGACAGGGGGCATTTTGGGGGGCCAACGTCCTGACTTTC.

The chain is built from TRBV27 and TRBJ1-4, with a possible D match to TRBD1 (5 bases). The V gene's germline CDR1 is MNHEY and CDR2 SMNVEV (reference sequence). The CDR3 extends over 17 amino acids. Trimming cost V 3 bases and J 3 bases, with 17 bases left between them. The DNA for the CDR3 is TGTGCCAGCAGTTTTAATCCTTTCCGGGGGGCTAATGAAAAACTGTTTTTT. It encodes CASSFNPFRGANEKLFF.

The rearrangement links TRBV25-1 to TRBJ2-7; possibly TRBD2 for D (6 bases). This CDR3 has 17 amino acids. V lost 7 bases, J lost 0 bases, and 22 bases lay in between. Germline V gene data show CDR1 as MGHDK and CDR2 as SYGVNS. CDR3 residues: CASMVISSGPTSYEQYF. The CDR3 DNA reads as TGTGCCAGCATGGTGATTAGCAGCGGGCCTACCTCCTACGAGCAGTACTTC.

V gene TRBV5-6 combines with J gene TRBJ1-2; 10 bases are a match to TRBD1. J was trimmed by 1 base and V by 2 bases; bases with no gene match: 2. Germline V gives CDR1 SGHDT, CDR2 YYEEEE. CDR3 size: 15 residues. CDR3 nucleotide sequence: TGTGCCAGCAGCTTCGGACAGGGGGTTAACTATGGCTACACCTTC. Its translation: CASSFGQGVNYGYTF.

CDR3 sequence reads: CASSSTGVKGANVLTF. Written as DNA, the CDR3 is TGTGCCAGCAGCTCTACAGGGGTGAAAGGGGCCAACGTCCTGACTTTC. J is TRBJ2-6 and V is TRBV7-9; the match to TRBD1 covers 7 bases. Germline CDR1 is SEHNR and CDR2 is FQNEAQ (reference sequence). The CDR3 runs to 16 residues. J lost 4 bases, V lost 4 bases, and 7 bases had no gene match.

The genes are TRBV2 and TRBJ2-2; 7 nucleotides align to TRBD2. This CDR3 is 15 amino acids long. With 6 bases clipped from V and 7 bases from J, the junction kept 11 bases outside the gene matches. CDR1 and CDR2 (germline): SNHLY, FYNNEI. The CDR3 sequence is CASREGLQYGGELFF. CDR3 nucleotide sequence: TGTGCCAGCAGGGAGGGACTACAATACGGCGGGGAGCTGTTTTTT.

The chain's CDR3 is CASSPSQGLETQYF. In DNA, the CDR3 is TGTGCCAGCAGCCCTAGTCAGGGGTTGGAGACCCAGTACTTC. The J gene is TRBJ2-5, the V gene TRBV7-2; a weak D match, TRBD1 (6 bases). The CDR3 is made up of 14 amino acids. The V and J ends lost 5 bases and 5 bases respectively, with 15 bases between them. Germline assignment: CDR1 SGHTA and CDR2 FQGNSA.

The CDR3 is CASQPVGGLNTGELFF. DNA of the CDR3: TGTGCCAGCCAGCCGGTAGGGGGCTTGAACACCGGGGAGCTGTTTTTT. This sequence joins TRBV5-4 and TRBJ2-2; 7 bases fit TRBD1. The V gene's germline CDR1 is SGHNT and CDR2 YYREEE (reference sequence). CDR3 length: 16 amino acids. Trimming cost V 7 bases and J 1 base; bases outside gene matches: 10.